This TCR beta chain was identified during a study of blood T cells in healthy people across ages (dated by TCRdb to between 2014 and 2016). With respect to the entire study: In model experiments, template switching captured about one uniquely barcoded TCR beta cDNA molecule for every two T cells. The donors were divided into four age groups: young (average around 16 years), middle-aged (almost 40), aged (62) and long-lived (about 90). Using deep sequencing normalized with unique cDNA molecular identifiers, the study measured how TCR beta repertoire diversity changes with age. For two donors (one aged 18 to 29 and one aged 80 or older), the study analyzed two additional independent replicas of 1 million unique cDNA reads from the same blood draw. To avoid experimental bias, donors of different ages were randomly spread across the sequencing lanes.

Overall results and qualifications from the work: Since profiling was done on bulk unsorted PBMCs, naive and antigen-experienced compartments could not be conclusively compared. Donor CMV infection status was unknown, potentially confounding age-related changes in expanded clonotypes. Observed TCR beta diversity correlated strongly with the percentage of naive T cells measured by flow cytometry. Observed TCR beta diversity per million T cells fell roughly linearly with age, and a significant reduction was already apparent by age roughly 40. Estimates of total diversity based on one million sequenced T cells were considered lower bounds and underestimates. Compared with the aged group, the long-lived group had more naive CD4+ T cells, fewer expanded clones and increased TCR diversity, a pattern suggesting age selection.

To note about this clonotype: Its antigen is currently not known. The input lacks base qualities; no much larger clone sits a single base away.

The library was produced with 5' RACE. For sequencing, an Illumina HiSeq 2500 was employed. A second PCR of roughly 7 to 12 cycles was run with a J-beta primer mix and a sample-barcoded 5' primer. A unique molecular identifier was introduced onto each TCR beta cDNA molecule by a template-switch 5' adaptor carrying 12 random nucleotides. Each sample yielded at least 2.5 million CDR3-containing paired-end reads. The Mint cDNA synthesis kit, primed by a TRBC-specific oligonucleotide, was used to synthesize first-strand cDNA from all RNA. All cDNA was treated with uracil-DNA glycosylase and then went through a first 18-cycle PCR with the universal primers M1SS and BC2_uni_R. As for the original processing: Normalization of each sample was performed by random selection of 1 million high-quality reads, each carrying a distinct molecular identifier. Reads with shared molecular identifiers were discarded instead of being binned into consensus sequences. MiTCR, run with a Q25 quality threshold and the strictest error-elimination algorithm, handled CDR3 identification, clonotype clustering and error correction. A nonparametric unseen species model with Euler transformation was used to estimate lower-bound total TCR beta diversity. Through fastp at Q25 and MiXCR, TCRdb rebuilt clones from the public reads, retaining in-frame beta chains. Merged by CDR3 protein, the rows form single entries marked with the most common genes and DNA. The V and J calls shown here were made by TCRdb, not taken from the authors' results. The sample records around 800,000 distinct CDR3 sequences, roughly 60% of which are singletons. The ten most abundant clones make up 28% of the sample.

Clipping removes 2 bases from V and 4 bases from J, with 3 as the unmatched junction base count. Spanning cysteine to phenylalanine, the CDR3 consists of 14 amino acids. Only the CDR3 DNA is retained, 42 bases long and in frame from the first base. Sequences SGDLS (CDR1) and YYNGEE (CDR2) are obtained from the germline V gene. Donors were about 36 systemically healthy Caucasian individuals from Russia aged roughly 6 to 95 years. Each donor gave 8 to 10 milliliters of peripheral blood, collected into EDTA-treated Vacutainer tubes. Ficoll-Paque density-gradient centrifugation was used to isolate PBMCs, with at least 7 million per sample. Total RNA, at least 6 micrograms per sample, was extracted from PBMCs with Trizol reagent. The percentages of naive CD45RAhigh/CD27high T cells were determined by flow cytometry on a PBMC aliquot from every donor.

The sequence links TRBV9 to TRBJ2-5, with 9 bases in between that match TRBD2. This TCR was recovered from a young man in good health. The sequenced sample consisted of blood. The CDR3 loop reads CASSVSGGPETQYF. Read as DNA, the sequence is TGTGCCAGCAGCGTTAGCGGGGGCCCAGAGACCCAGTACTTC.